This TCR beta chain was documented in a study of PD-1 blockade in classical Hodgkin lymphoma. Study outcomes and limitations: Complete responders possessed baseline diversity comparable to newly diagnosed patients.

The time point was: cycle 4 day 1 (C4D1), after less than 7 weeks of nivolumab. Patients all relapsed after autologous stem cell transplantation, and there was variation in brentuximab vedotin exposure. Thawed PBMCs were the source of CD4+ T cells, purified by magnetic negative selection. Turning to this clone: Its antigen is unknown.

Method: immunoSEQ multiplex PCR; TCRdb's copy keeps in-frame clones and lacks some. The table shows tens of thousands of clones, with under 80% occurring only once. CDR1 is SGHAT and CDR2 is FQNNGV in the germline V gene. The CDR3 is made up of 13 amino acids. V was clipped by 2 bases and J by 7 bases, with 11 bases between them. This sequence joins TRBV11-2 and TRBJ1-2; D may be TRBD1 (5 bases). The specimen was CD4+ T cells from blood, collected before the fourth cycle of nivolumab. The sequence was collected from a human donor with classical Hodgkin lymphoma. The DNA of the CDR3 is TGTGCCAGCAGCTTAAGGCCGGGGGGTGGCTACACCTTC. Protein: CASSLRPGGGYTF.